The sample holds many counts of the clone carrying this TCR beta chain. Antigen unknown. The sample is drawn from a study of T cell repertoires in cytomegalovirus infection. Overall study: The authors used CMV epitopes that were HLA-C-restricted (recently identified) and HLA-B-restricted (well studied).

TCRdb re-analysed the reads in MiXCR, keeping a single row per CDR3 protein. This table holds some 480,000 distinct CDR3 sequences, about 33% found once. The study, taken as a whole, reports: Based on cumulative public TCR beta family frequency, carriers of CMV plus the relevant HLA were identified.

The V gene end was trimmed by 0 bases and the J gene end by 0 bases; junction bases not matched to a gene: 16. The CDR3 runs to 21 residues. CDR1 is SGHTA and CDR2 is FQGNSA in the germline V gene. The sample was cultured PBMCs, taken from culture after CMV antigen stimulation. This TCR derives from a human donor in good health (CMV status not recorded). Some clones in this sample may be carry-over from other donors' samples. J is TRBJ2-1 and V is TRBV7-2, with 8 bases matching TRBD2. CDR3 amino acids: CASSLALSARLAPSSYNEQFF. CDR3 coding DNA: TGTGCCAGCAGCTTAGCCCTATCCGCAAGACTAGCGCCGAGCTCCTACAATGAGCAGTTCTTC.